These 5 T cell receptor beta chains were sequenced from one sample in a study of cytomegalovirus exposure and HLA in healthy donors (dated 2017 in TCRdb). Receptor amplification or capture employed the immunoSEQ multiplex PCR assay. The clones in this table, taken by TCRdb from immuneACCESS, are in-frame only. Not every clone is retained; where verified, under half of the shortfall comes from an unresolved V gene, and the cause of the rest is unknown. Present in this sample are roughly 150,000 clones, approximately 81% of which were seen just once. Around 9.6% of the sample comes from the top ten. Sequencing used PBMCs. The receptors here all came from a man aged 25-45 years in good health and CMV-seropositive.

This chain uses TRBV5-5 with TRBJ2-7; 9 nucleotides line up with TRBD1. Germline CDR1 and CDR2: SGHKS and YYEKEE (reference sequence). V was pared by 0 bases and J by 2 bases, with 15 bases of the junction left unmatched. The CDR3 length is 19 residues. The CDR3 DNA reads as TGTGCCAGCAGCTTGGCGGGGACAGGGAGGGACTCTAGGGCCTACGAGCAGTACTTC. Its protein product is CASSLAGTGRDSRAYEQYF.

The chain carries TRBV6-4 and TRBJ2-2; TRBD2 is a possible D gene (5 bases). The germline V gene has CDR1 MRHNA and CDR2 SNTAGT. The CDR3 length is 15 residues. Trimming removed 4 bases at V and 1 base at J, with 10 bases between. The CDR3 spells CASSANGENTGELFF. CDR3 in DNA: TGTGCCAGCAGTGCAAACGGGGAGAACACCGGGGAGCTGTTTTTT.

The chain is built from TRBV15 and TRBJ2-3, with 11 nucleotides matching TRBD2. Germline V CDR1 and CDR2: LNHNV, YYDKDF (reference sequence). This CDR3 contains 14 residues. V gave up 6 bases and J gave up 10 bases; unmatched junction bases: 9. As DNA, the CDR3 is TGTGCCACCAGTTTGGGGACTAGCGGTGCTGCGCAGTATTTT. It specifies CATSLGTSGAAQYF.

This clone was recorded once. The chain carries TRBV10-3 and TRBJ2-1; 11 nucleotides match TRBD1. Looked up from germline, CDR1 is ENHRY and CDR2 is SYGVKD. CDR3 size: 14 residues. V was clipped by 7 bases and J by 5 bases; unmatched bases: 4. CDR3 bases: TGTGCCATCACCCGGGACAGGGGGGACAATGAGCAGTTCTTC. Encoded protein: CAITRDRGDNEQFF.

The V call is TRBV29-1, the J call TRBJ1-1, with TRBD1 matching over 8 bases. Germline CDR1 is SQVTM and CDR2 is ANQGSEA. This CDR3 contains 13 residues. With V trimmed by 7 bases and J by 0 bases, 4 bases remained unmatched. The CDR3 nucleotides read TGCAGCGGCAGGGGGCGAATGAACACTGAAGCTTTCTTT. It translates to CSGRGRMNTEAFF.